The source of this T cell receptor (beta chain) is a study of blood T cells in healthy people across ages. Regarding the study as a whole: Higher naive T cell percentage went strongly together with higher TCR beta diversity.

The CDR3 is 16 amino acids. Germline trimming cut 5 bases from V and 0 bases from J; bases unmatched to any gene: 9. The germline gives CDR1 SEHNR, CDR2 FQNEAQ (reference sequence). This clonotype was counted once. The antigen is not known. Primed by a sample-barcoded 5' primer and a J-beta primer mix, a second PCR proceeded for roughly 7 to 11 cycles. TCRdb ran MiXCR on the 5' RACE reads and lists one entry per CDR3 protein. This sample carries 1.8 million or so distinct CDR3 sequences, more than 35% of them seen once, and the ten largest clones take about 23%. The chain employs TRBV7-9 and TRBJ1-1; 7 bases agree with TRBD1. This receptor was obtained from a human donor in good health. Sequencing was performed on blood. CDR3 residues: CASSPPGQRMNTEAFF. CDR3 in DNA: TGTGCCAGCAGCCCTCCGGGACAGAGAATGAACACTGAAGCTTTCTTT.